The TCR beta chain under discussion was sequenced for a study of blood T cell repertoires in COVID-19. Across the whole study: The United States, Italy and Spain provided the acute and convalescent COVID-19 samples. T cells, B-cell-depleted T cells, or PBMCs supplied cDNA or gDNA.

Source study methods: Estimated nucleated cell counts came from reference gene primer amplification. Method: immunoSEQ multiplex PCR; TCRdb's copy keeps in-frame clones and lacks some. V and J calls and clone size come straight from that table; D and trimming were deduced from the DNA. The sample lists 50,000 to 70,000 clones, approximately 88% occurring once. The CDR3 consists of 12 residues. CDR1 and CDR2 (germline): SQVTM, ANQGSEA. The ends were cut back, 8 bases at V and 1 base at J, with 11 bases in the middle. V gene TRBV29-1 combines with J gene TRBJ1-1; D not certain. This TCR was recovered from a man aged 65-85 years with active COVID-19. The sequencing sample was made of peripheral blood. CDR3 nucleotides: TGCAGCTCAACTCCCGGGAACACTGAAGCTTTCTTT. Amino acids: CSSTPGNTEAFF. The full variable domain, completed using reference TRBV29-1 and TRBJ1-1, is SAVISQKPSRDICQRGTSLTIQCQVDSQVTMMFWYRQQPGQSLTLIATANQGSEATYESGFVIDKFPISRPNLTFSTLTVSNMSPEDSSIYLCSSTPGNTEAFFGQGTRLTVV.